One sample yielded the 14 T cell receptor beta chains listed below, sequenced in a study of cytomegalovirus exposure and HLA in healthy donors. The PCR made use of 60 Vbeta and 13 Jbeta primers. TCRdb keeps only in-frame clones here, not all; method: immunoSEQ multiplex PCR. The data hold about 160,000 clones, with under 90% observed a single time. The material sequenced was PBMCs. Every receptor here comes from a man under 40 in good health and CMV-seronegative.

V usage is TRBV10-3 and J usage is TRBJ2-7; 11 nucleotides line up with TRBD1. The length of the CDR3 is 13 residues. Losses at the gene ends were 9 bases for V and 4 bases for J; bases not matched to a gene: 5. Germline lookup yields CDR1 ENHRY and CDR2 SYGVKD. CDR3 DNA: TGTGCCATTTCCGGGACAGGGGGATACGAGCAGTACTTC. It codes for CAISGTGGYEQYF.

The DNA of the CDR3 is TGTGCCAGCAGCTTAGACAGGAAGGGCGCGAATTCACCCCTCCACTTT. Translating it yields CASSLDRKGANSPLHF. The genes are TRBV7-2 and TRBJ1-6, with D possibly being TRBD1 (5 bases). The length of the CDR3 is 16 residues. Per germline, CDR1 SGHTA and CDR2 FQGNSA. With 1 base removed from V and 7 bases from J, the gap between germline ends came to 14 bases. The full variable domain, in which reference TRBV7-2 and TRBJ1-6 provide the parts outside the CDR3, is GAGVSQSPSNKVTEKGKDVELRCDPISGHTALYWYRQSLGQGLEFLIYFQGNSAPDKSGLPSDRFSAERTGGSVSTLTIQRTQQEDSAVYLCASSLDRKGANSPLHFGNGTRLTVT.

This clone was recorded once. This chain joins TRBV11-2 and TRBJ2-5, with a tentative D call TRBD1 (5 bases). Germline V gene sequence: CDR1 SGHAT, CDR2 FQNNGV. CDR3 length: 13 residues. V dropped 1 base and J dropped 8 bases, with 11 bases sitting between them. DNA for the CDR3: TGTGCCAGCAGCTTAGGGGGCGTCCAAACCCAGTACTTC. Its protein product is CASSLGGVQTQYF.

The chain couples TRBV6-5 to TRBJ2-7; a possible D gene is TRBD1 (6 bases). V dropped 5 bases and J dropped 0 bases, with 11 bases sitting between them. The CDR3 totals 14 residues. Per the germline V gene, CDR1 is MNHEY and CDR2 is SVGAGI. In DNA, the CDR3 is TGTGCCAGCAGTATAGGACAGAGCTCCTACGAGCAGTACTTC. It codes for CASSIGQSSYEQYF.

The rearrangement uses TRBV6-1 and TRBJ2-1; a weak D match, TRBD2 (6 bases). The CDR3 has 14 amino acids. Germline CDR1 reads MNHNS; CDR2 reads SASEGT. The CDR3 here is CATHRERNSNEQFF. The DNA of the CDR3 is TGTGCTACCCACCGGGAGCGGAATTCCAATGAGCAGTTCTTC.

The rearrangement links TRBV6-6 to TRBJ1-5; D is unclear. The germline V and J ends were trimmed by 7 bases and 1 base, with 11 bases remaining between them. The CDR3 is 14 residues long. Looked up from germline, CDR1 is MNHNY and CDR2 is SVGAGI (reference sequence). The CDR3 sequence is CASTREASNQPQHF. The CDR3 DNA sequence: TGTGCCAGCACTAGAGAAGCCAGCAATCAGCCCCAGCATTTT.

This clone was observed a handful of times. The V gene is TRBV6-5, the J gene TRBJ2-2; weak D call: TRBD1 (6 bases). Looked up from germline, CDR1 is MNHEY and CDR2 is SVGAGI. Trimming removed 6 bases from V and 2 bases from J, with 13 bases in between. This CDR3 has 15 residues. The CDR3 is CASRAGTTNTGELFF. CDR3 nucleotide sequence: TGTGCCAGCAGGGCCGGGACAACAAACACCGGGGAGCTGTTTTTT.

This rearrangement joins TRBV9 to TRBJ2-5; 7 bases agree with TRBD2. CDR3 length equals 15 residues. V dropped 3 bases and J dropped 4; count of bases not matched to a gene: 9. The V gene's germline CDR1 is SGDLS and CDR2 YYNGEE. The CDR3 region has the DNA TGTGCCAGCAGCGCTAGTGCAGGGAGGGGAGAGACCCAGTACTTC. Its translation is CASSASAGRGETQYF.

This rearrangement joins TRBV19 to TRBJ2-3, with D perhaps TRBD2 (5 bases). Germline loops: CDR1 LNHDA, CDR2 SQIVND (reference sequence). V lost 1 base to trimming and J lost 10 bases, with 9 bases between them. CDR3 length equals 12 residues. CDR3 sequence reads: CASSIGMEAQYF. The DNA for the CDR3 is TGTGCCAGTAGTATAGGGATGGAGGCGCAGTATTTT.

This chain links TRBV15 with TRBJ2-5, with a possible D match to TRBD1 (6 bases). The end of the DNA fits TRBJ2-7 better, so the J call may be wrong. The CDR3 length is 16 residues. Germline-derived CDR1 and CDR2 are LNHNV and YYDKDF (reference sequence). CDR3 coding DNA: TGTGCCACCAGCAGAGATCTAGAACAGGGCCTCTACGAGCAGTACTTC. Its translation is CATSRDLEQGLYEQYF.

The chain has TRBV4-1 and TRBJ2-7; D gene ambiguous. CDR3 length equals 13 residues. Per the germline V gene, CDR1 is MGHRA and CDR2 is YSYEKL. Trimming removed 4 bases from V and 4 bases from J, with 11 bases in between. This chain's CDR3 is CASSPNEFYEQYF. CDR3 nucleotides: TGCGCCAGCAGCCCTAACGAATTTTACGAGCAGTACTTC.

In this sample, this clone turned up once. CDR3 coding DNA: TGTGCCTGGAGTGTACTAGCGGGAGAAGGGTCCCATGAGCAGTTCTTC. Translated: CAWSVLAGEGSHEQFF. The V gene is TRBV30, the J gene TRBJ2-1; 11 bases are a match to TRBD2. CDR1 is GTSNPN, CDR2 SVGIG, per germline (reference sequence). J lost 8 bases, V lost 0 bases, and 9 bases had no gene match. The CDR3 covers 16 residues.

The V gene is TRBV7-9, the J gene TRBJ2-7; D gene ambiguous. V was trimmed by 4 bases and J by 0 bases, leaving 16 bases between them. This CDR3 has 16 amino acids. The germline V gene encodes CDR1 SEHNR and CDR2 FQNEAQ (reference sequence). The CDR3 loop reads CASSSESGRSSYEQYF. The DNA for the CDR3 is TGTGCCAGCAGCTCAGAATCTGGCAGAAGCTCCTACGAGCAGTACTTC. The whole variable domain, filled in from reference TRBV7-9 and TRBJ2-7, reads DTGVSQNPRHKITKRGQNVTFRCDPISEHNRLYWYRQTLGQGPEFLTYFQNEAQLEKSRLLSDRFSAERPKGSFSTLEIQRTEQGDSAMYLCASSSESGRSSYEQYFGPGTRLTVT.

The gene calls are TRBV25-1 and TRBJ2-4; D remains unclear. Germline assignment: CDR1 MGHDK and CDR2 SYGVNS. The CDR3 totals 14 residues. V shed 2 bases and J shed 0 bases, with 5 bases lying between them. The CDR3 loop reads CASSENIAKNIQYF. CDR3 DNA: TGTGCCAGCAGTGAAAATATAGCCAAAAACATTCAGTACTTC.